This TCR beta chain was captured by sequencing in a study of OX40 agonist ivuxolimab in advanced cancers. Findings and limits, study-wide: Partial responders treated at 0.1-3.0 mg/kg exhibited clonal expansion among the lowest measured. There were, on average, more expanded clones in CD8+ T cells than in CD4+.

TCRdb's copy holds only in-frame clones and misses some; the assay was immunoSEQ multiplex PCR. Of roughly 66,000 clones in the sample, 80% to 85% are singletons; the top ten hold 2.5%. Concerning this clone: Its antigen is unknown.

The clonotype comes from an adult with an advanced solid tumor such as melanoma, head and neck, liver or kidney cancer. The sample was CD4+ or CD8+ T cells sorted from blood, taken in a trial of the OX40 agonist ivuxolimab.

DNA of the CDR3: TGTGCCAGCAGCCAAGAGTCGCCAGGGAGTCTTAGTCAGCCCCAGCATTTT. It specifies CASSQESPGSLSQPQHF. The V call is TRBV4-2, the J call TRBJ1-5, with D possibly matching TRBD1 (5 bases). Germline loops: CDR1 LGHNA, CDR2 YNFKEQ. This CDR3 has 17 amino acids. Between the trimmed V and J ends, which lost 0 bases and 6 bases, there was a span of 18 bases.